This T cell receptor (beta chain) was documented in a study of blood T cell repertoires in COVID-19. Background on the study: Sites in the United States, Italy and Spain provided acute and convalescent COVID-19 samples. T cells, B-cell-depleted T cells, or PBMCs provided the cDNA or gDNA that served as material.

Per the original data handling: Reference gene primers were amplified, and this amplification served to estimate nucleated cell counts. The assay was immunoSEQ multiplex PCR, and TCRdb's table has in-frame clones only and misses some. V, J and clone size were drawn from that table, and D and trimming were deduced from the DNA. The sample consists of 40,000 to 55,000 clones, roughly 87% of them appearing once. V gave up 4 bases and J gave up 4 bases; unmatched junction bases: 9. Germline lookup yields CDR1 SGHTS and CDR2 YDEGEE. The CDR3 spans 16 residues. This receptor was obtained from an elderly woman with acute or convalescent COVID-19. Sequenced material: peripheral blood. The chain joins TRBV5-8 to TRBJ2-5; 11 nucleotides line up with TRBD1. The CDR3 is CASSPGGQGGIETQYF. For the CDR3, the DNA is TGTGCCAGCAGCCCGGGGGGACAGGGGGGAATAGAGACCCAGTACTTC.